The clone carrying this T cell receptor (beta chain) was counted many times. These data originate in a study of T cell repertoires in cytomegalovirus infection. At the level of the study: Evidence of both CMV infection and a matching HLA type came from public TCR beta signatures.

TCRdb fed the reads into MiXCR, producing one record per CDR3 protein. The sample consists of approximately 190,000 distinct CDR3 sequences, about 28% of them appearing once. Germline V gene data show CDR1 as SGHVS and CDR2 as FQNEAQ. Trimming pared 4 bases from V and 1 base from J, leaving 20 bases between. CDR3 length: 18 residues. The specimen was PBMCs. The receptor was derived from a human donor in good health (CMV status not recorded). Some clones in this sample may be carry-over from other donors' samples. This chain connects TRBV7-8 to TRBJ1-5, with a possible D match to TRBD1 (5 bases). The CDR3 spells CASSWKGWQGVSNQPQHF. CDR3 DNA sequence: TGTGCCAGCAGCTGGAAGGGGTGGCAGGGAGTGAGCAATCAGCCCCAGCATTTT.